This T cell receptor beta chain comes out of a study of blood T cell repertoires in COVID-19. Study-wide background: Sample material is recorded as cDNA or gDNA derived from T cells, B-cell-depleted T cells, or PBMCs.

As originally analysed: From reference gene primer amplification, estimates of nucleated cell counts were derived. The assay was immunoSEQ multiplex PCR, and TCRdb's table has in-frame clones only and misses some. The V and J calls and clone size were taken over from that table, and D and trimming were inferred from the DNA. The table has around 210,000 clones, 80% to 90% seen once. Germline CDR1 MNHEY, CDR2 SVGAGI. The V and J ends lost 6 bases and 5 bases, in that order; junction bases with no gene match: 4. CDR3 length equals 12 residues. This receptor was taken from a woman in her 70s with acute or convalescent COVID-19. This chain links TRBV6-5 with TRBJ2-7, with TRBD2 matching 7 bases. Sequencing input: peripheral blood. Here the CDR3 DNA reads TGTGCCAGCAGGCGAAGCGGGAACGAGCAGTACTTC. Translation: CASRRSGNEQYF.